This is a list of T cell receptor beta chains from one sample in a study of blood T cell repertoires in COVID-19. Sequenced by immunoSEQ multiplex PCR; TCRdb stores in-frame clones only, minus some. The sample carries fewer than 400,000 clones, under 90% recorded once. The sequenced sample consisted of PBMCs or T cells enriched from blood (not recorded which). Receptors were obtained from a woman under 40 who had recovered from COVID-19. Both conserved end residues are part of each CDR3. D genes are given only for firm matches. A clone size is listed for some rows: how often the clone was seen (once, few, many), or a class if it is expanded.

V gene,D gene,clone size,J gene,CDR3 protein,CDR3 DNA
TRBV19,TRBD1,-,TRBJ1-1,CASISGTGGFGANNPEAFF,TGTGCCAGTATCTCGGGGACAGGGGGCTTTGGGGCGAATAACCCTGAAGCTTTCTTT
TRBV27,TRBD1,-,TRBJ1-3,CASSFPGFGLDRGGNTIYF,TGTGCCAGCAGTTTTCCCGGGTTCGGCCTGGACAGGGGAGGAAACACCATATATTTT
TRBV16,-,few,TRBJ1-1,CASSLTQNTEAFF,TGTGCCAGCAGCCTTACACAGAACACTGAAGCTTTCTTT
TRBV4-1,TRBD2,once,TRBJ2-3,CASSQPRGGSGGADTQYF,TGCGCCAGCAGCCAACCTCGAGGAGGGAGTGGGGGGGCAGATACGCAGTATTTT
TRBV18,TRBD1,-,TRBJ1-1,CASSRDRGGTEAFF,TGTGCCAGCTCACGAGACAGGGGAGGCACTGAAGCTTTCTTT
TRBV3-1/TRBV3-2,TRBD1,-,TRBJ1-4,CASKNRGTNEKLFF,TGTGCCAGTAAGAACAGGGGTACTAATGAAAAACTGTTTTTT
TRBV11-2,-,-,TRBJ1-5,CASSLQGSGNQPQHF,TGTGCCAGCTCCCTCCAGGGGTCGGGCAATCAGCCCCAGCATTTT
TRBV7-8,TRBD2,-,TRBJ2-1,CASSVLAGGPNEQFF,TGTGCCAGCAGTGTACTAGCGGGGGGGCCCAATGAGCAGTTCTTC
TRBV2,TRBD1,-,TRBJ1-5,CASSRQGASNQPQHF,TGTGCCAGCAGTCGACAGGGGGCGAGCAATCAGCCCCAGCATTTT
TRBV4-3,TRBD2,-,TRBJ2-1,CASSLLAGGPNEQFF,TGCGCCAGCAGCCTTCTAGCGGGGGGGCCTAATGAGCAGTTCTTC
TRBV10-1,-,few,TRBJ2-2,CASSEVAGTTGELFF,TGCGCCAGCAGTGAGGTCGCGGGTACCACCGGGGAGCTGTTTTTT
TRBV6-2/TRBV6-3,TRBD1,-,TRBJ1-1,CASSYQGGGTEAFF,TGTGCCAGCAGTTATCAGGGGGGAGGCACTGAAGCTTTCTTT
TRBV29-1,TRBD1,-,TRBJ1-4,CSVGRTGSPEKLFF,TGCAGCGTTGGGAGGACAGGGTCTCCTGAAAAACTGTTTTTT
TRBV7-2,-,-,TRBJ2-6,CASSLSTSGANVLTF,TGTGCCAGCAGCTTGTCGACTTCTGGGGCCAACGTCCTGACTTTC
TRBV5-8,-,-,TRBJ1-3,CASSLPGASGNTIYF,TGTGCCAGCAGCCTTCCAGGGGCATCTGGAAACACCATATATTTT
TRBV30,TRBD1,-,TRBJ2-5,CAWSRDRKETQYF,TGTGCCTGGAGCCGGGACAGAAAAGAGACCCAGTACTTC
TRBV7-9,TRBD2,few,TRBJ2-2,CASSPRTSGGNTGELFF,TGTGCCAGCAGCCCGCGGACTAGCGGGGGGAACACCGGGGAGCTGTTTTTT
TRBV18,-,-,TRBJ1-4,CASSRTQLNPPGTNEKLFF,TGTGCCAGCTCACGGACACAGCTTAATCCCCCCGGGACTAATGAAAAACTGTTTTTT
TRBV4-2,TRBD1,-,TRBJ2-3,CASSQASGGAWDTQYF,TGTGCCAGCAGCCAAGCTTCAGGGGGAGCGTGGGATACGCAGTATTTT
TRBV10-3,-,-,TRBJ1-3,CAISESGDTIYF,TGTGCCATCAGTGAGTCCGGGGACACCATATATTTT
TRBV19,-,-,TRBJ1-3,CASSMRYSGNTIYF,TGTGCCAGTAGTATGCGATATTCTGGAAACACCATATATTTT
TRBV10-2,-,-,TRBJ1-1,CASGQRGFTEAFF,TGCGCCAGCGGACAGAGGGGTTTCACTGAAGCTTTCTTT
TRBV2,-,-,TRBJ2-6,CARITGTPGANVLTF,TGTGCCAGAATTACTGGGACTCCCGGGGCCAACGTCCTGACTTTC
TRBV7-3,-,once,TRBJ2-3,CASSLIQGDTQYF,TGTGCCAGCAGCTTAATTCAGGGGGATACGCAGTATTTT
TRBV7-8,-,-,TRBJ1-2,CASSLESVEAGYTF,TGTGCCAGCAGCTTAGAATCGGTGGAGGCGGGCTACACCTTC
TRBV20-1,TRBD2,-,TRBJ2-1,CSASGSTSGRFGNEQFF,TGCAGTGCTAGTGGGTCGACTAGCGGGAGGTTTGGCAATGAGCAGTTCTTC
TRBV4-2,TRBD1,-,TRBJ1-2,CASSQDQGDRDGYTF,TGTGCCAGCAGCCAAGACCAGGGGGACAGGGATGGCTACACCTTC
TRBV6-5,-,-,TRBJ2-7,CASSYLDSSYEQYF,TGTGCCAGCAGTTACTTGGACAGCTCCTACGAGCAGTACTTC
TRBV30,TRBD2,-,TRBJ2-3,CAWITPTSGYTDTQYF,TGTGCCTGGATTACCCCGACTAGCGGATACACAGATACGCAGTATTTT
TRBV30,-,-,TRBJ1-6,CAHTRGSSYNSPLHF,TGTGCACACACTCGGGGTAGCTCCTATAATTCACCCCTCCACTTT
TRBV7-6,TRBD2,-,TRBJ2-1,CASSPLAGVRSNEQFF,TGTGCCAGCAGCCCCTTGGCGGGAGTACGTTCCAATGAGCAGTTCTTC
TRBV6-5,-,-,TRBJ1-2,CASSPWDNFNYGYTF,TGTGCCAGCAGCCCATGGGACAACTTCAACTATGGCTACACCTTC
TRBV4-1,-,-,TRBJ1-1,CASSQASGAHRF,TGCGCCAGCAGCCAAGCTTCAGGGGCCCACCGTTTT
TRBV6-5,TRBD1,-,TRBJ2-7,CASVRDSSYEQYF,TGTGCCAGCGTCCGGGACAGCTCCTACGAGCAGTACTTC
TRBV6-1,-,-,TRBJ1-6,CASSERGVESPLHF,TGTGCCAGCAGTGAACGGGGGGTCGAGTCACCCCTCCACTTT
TRBV19,-,-,TRBJ1-4,CASTETAPNEKLFF,TGTGCCAGTACCGAGACAGCCCCTAATGAAAAACTGTTTTTT
TRBV7-2,-,-,TRBJ1-6,CASSLEQSTPLHF,TGTGCCAGCAGCTTAGAACAGAGTACACCCCTCCACTTT
TRBV7-2,-,-,TRBJ1-1,CATGWTVNTEAFF,TGTGCCACCGGATGGACAGTGAACACTGAAGCTTTCTTT
TRBV28,TRBD1,-,TRBJ1-4,CASSQTGWEEKLFF,TGTGCCAGCAGTCAGACAGGGTGGGAGGAAAAACTGTTTTTT
TRBV5-4,TRBD1,-,TRBJ1-6,CASSSPRQGINSPLHF,TGTGCCAGCAGCTCGCCGAGACAGGGAATAAATTCACCCCTCCACTTT
TRBV5-1,-,-,TRBJ2-7,CASSLVWGKGEQYF,TGCGCCAGCAGCTTGGTTTGGGGCAAGGGCGAGCAGTACTTC
TRBV4-2,TRBD2,-,TRBJ2-3,CASSLRGLAGGPGDTQYF,TGTGCCAGCAGCCTCCGGGGACTAGCGGGGGGCCCCGGAGATACGCAGTATTTT
TRBV6-2/TRBV6-3,TRBD2,-,TRBJ2-4,CASSLTSPSLLTSGGNLAKNIQYF,TGTGCCAGCAGCCTCACCTCCCCAAGCCTCTTGACTAGCGGGGGCAACCTAGCCAAAAACATTCAGTACTTC
TRBV5-4,-,-,TRBJ2-5,CASSPVRGGSQYF,TGTGCCAGCAGCCCTGTGAGGGGGGGCTCCCAGTACTTC
TRBV30,TRBD1,-,TRBJ2-1,CAWSVVDRGFELVNEQFF,TGTGCCTGGAGTGTTGTGGACAGGGGGTTTGAACTTGTCAATGAGCAGTTCTTC
TRBV2,-,-,TRBJ2-1,CASSRTQGEQFF,TGTGCCAGCAGTAGAACTCAGGGGGAGCAGTTCTTC
TRBV20-1,-,-,TRBJ2-1,CSASSREYEQFF,TGCAGTGCTAGTAGCCGTGAATATGAGCAGTTCTTC
TRBV6-2/TRBV6-3,TRBD1,-,TRBJ1-4,CASSYLGQHDEKLFF,TGTGCCAGCAGTTACCTGGGACAGCACGATGAAAAACTGTTTTTT
TRBV5-6,-,-,TRBJ1-5,CASSSTGSNQPQHF,TGTGCCAGCAGCTCGACAGGTAGCAATCAGCCCCAGCATTTT
TRBV7-3,TRBD2,-,TRBJ2-2,CASSQTSGSSGELFF,TGTGCCAGCAGCCAGACTAGCGGGAGCTCCGGGGAGCTGTTTTTT